A single sample is the source of the 10 T cell receptor beta chains below, sequenced in a study of yellow fever vaccine responses in identical twins. TCRdb redid the calling of the RT-PCR reads with MiXCR, one entry per CDR3 protein. The sample comprises roughly 23,000 distinct CDR3 sequences, 60% to 80% of which are singletons, and about 5% rests with the top ten. Here the sequenced sample was T cells from blood (PBMCs), unsorted or a sorted subset (not recorded which), taken before or after yellow fever vaccination (not recorded which). The receptor set was obtained from a young woman who received the yellow fever vaccine.

The CDR3 loop is CASSLYRAGVSYEQYF. The CDR3 region has the DNA TGTGCCAGCAGCTTATACCGGGCAGGGGTATCCTACGAGCAGTACTTC. This chain links TRBV11-3 with TRBJ2-7; D is possibly TRBD1 (6 bases). The length of the CDR3 is 16 residues. The germline gives CDR1 SGHNT, CDR2 YENEEA. With 2 bases removed from V and 1 base from J, the gap between germline ends came to 15 bases. The whole variable domain, filled in from reference TRBV11-3 and TRBJ2-7, reads EAGVVQSPRYKIIEKKQPVAFWCNPISGHNTLYWYLQNLGQGPELLIRYENEEAVDDSQLPKDRFSAERLKGVDSTLKIQPAELGDSAVYLCASSLYRAGVSYEQYFGPGTRLTVT.

J is TRBJ2-5 and V is TRBV19; D not resolved. This CDR3 spans 11 amino acids. Germline assignment: CDR1 LNHDA and CDR2 SQIVND (reference sequence). With 7 bases removed from V and 3 bases from J, the gap between germline ends came to 6 bases. In nucleotides, the CDR3 is TGTGCCAGTAAGGAGAAAGAGACCCAGTACTTC. Translated: CASKEKETQYF.

This clonotype appeared a single time. This chain connects TRBV7-9 to TRBJ2-1, with 11 bases aligning to TRBD2. The CDR3 length is 15 residues. V shed 2 bases and J 5 bases; nucleotides not matched to a gene: 2. Germline values: CDR1 SEHNR, CDR2 FQNEAQ (reference sequence). The CDR3 here is CASSLLAGGDNEQFF. The CDR3 DNA follows: TGTGCCAGCAGCTTACTAGCGGGAGGAGACAATGAGCAGTTCTTC.

The rearrangement uses TRBV12-3 or TRBV12-4 and TRBJ2-7; D is unresolved. The CDR3 is 15 amino acids. The V gene lost 6 bases and the J gene lost 2 bases, with 17 bases spanning the gap. The CDR3 loop reads CASSPDPGRAYEQYF. In DNA form, the CDR3 reads TGTGCCAGCAGCCCTGACCCGGGCAGAGCCTACGAGCAGTACTTC.

The chain has TRBV19 and TRBJ1-1, with D possibly matching TRBD1 (5 bases). The CDR3 is 14 residues long. Trimming took 10 bases from V and 1 from J, leaving 16 bases between them. CDR1 is LNHDA and CDR2 is SQIVND in the germline V gene (reference sequence). This CDR3 reads CATKRGTANTEAFF. The CDR3 DNA reads as TGTGCCACCAAAAGGGGAACGGCGAACACTGAAGCTTTCTTT.

The chain employs TRBV7-3 and TRBJ2-1, with 9 bases lining up with TRBD1. The germline CDR1 and CDR2 sequences are SGHTA and FQGTGA. Germline trimming cut 5 bases from V and 0 bases from J; bases unmatched to any gene: 2. The CDR3 totals 15 residues. The CDR3 is CASSTTGGSYNEQFF. CDR3 coding DNA: TGTGCCAGCAGCACGACAGGGGGCTCCTACAATGAGCAGTTCTTC.

The chain employs TRBV7-9 and TRBJ2-7, with D hard to call. This CDR3 is 13 amino acids long. CDR1 and CDR2 from the germline V gene are SEHNR and FQNEAQ (reference sequence). Trimming cost V 1 base and J 1 base, with 5 bases left between them. CDR3 protein: CASSLGKSYEQYF. The DNA of the CDR3 is TGTGCCAGCAGCTTAGGAAAGTCCTACGAGCAGTACTTC. Supplemented by reference TRBV7-9 and TRBJ2-7, the full variable domain reads DTGVSQNPRHKITKRGQNVTFRCDPISEHNRLYWYRQTLGQGPEFLTYFQNEAQLEKSRLLSDRFSAERPKGSFSTLEIQRTEQGDSAMYLCASSLGKSYEQYFGPGTRLTVT.

V and J are TRBV7-3 and TRBJ2-3, with D unclear. Germline CDR1 reads SGHTA; CDR2 reads FQGTGA. The V end lost 5 bases, the J end lost 0 bases, and 12 bases lay between the germline ends. There are 15 residues in the CDR3. The CDR3 coding sequence is TGTGCCAGCAGCCCCCAGGCCCGTAGCACAGATACGCAGTATTTT. As protein: CASSPQARSTDTQYF.

This clonotype was detected only a few times. The V gene is TRBV6-1, the J gene TRBJ2-1; TRBD2 agrees at 12 bases. Trimming removed 6 bases from V and 6 bases from J; junction bases left unmatched: 9. The CDR3 is 16 residues long. The germline CDR1 and CDR2 sequences are MNHNS and SASEGT. CDR3 nucleotide sequence: TGTGCCAGCAGCTCCACCCGACTAGCGGGAGCCAATGAGCAGTTCTTC. Protein: CASSSTRLAGANEQFF.

This rearrangement joins TRBV4-1 to TRBJ1-2, with D unresolved. The CDR3 runs to 12 residues. CDR1 and CDR2 (germline): MGHRA, YSYEKL. Trimming cost V 5 bases and J 10 bases, with 14 bases left between them. CDR3 sequence reads: CASSAPDGLYTF. The CDR3 coding sequence is TGCGCCAGCAGCGCTCCGGACGGACTCTACACCTTC.